One sample yielded the 15 T cell receptor beta chains listed below, sequenced in a study of cytomegalovirus exposure and HLA in healthy donors. Sequencing was performed with immunoSEQ multiplex PCR; in TCRdb, only in-frame clones are kept and a portion is missing. The sample consists of a few hundred thousand clones, roughly 88% of them appearing once. Sequencing input: PBMCs. These receptors came from a woman aged 18-29 years in good health and CMV-seronegative.

J is TRBJ2-5 and V is TRBV30, with 8 bases identical to TRBD1. CDR1 is GTSNPN and CDR2 is SVGIG in the germline V gene (reference sequence). Trimming took 4 bases from V and 0 from J; bases not matched to a gene: 13. The CDR3 contains 17 residues. The CDR3 bases are TGTGCCTGGACCGGAGACGGGGCAGGGGGCTACCAAGAGACCCAGTACTTC. It specifies CAWTGDGAGGYQETQYF.

V and J are TRBV29-1 and TRBJ2-1, with TRBD1 matching 12 bases. Per the germline V gene, CDR1 is SQVTM and CDR2 is ANQGSEA. Losses at the gene ends were 4 bases for V and 10 bases for J; bases not matched to a gene: 5. The CDR3 covers 13 residues. The CDR3 reads CSVVRGQGAEQFF. The CDR3 DNA reads TGCAGCGTTGTGAGGGGACAGGGGGCCGAGCAGTTCTTC.

The chain has TRBV6-1 and TRBJ2-3; 10 nucleotides line up with TRBD1. Germline V CDR1 and CDR2: MNHNS, SASEGT. This CDR3 has 19 residues. With V trimmed by 4 bases and J by 0 bases, 13 bases remained unmatched. CDR3 nucleotide sequence: TGTGCCAGCAGTGCGCTGACAGGGGGCGCGAAGGCTAGCACAGATACGCAGTATTTT. It yields the protein CASSALTGGAKASTDTQYF.

The J gene is TRBJ2-3, the V gene TRBV6-1; D call uncertain. Per the germline V gene, CDR1 is MNHNS and CDR2 is SASEGT. CDR3 length: 15 amino acids. Trimming shortened V by 1 base and J by 2 bases, and 10 bases separated the two germline ends. CDR3 sequence reads: CASSEGSQDTDTQYF. The CDR3 DNA reads TGTGCCAGCAGTGAAGGCAGCCAGGACACAGATACGCAGTATTTT.

This chain uses TRBV27 with TRBJ2-2, with a tentative D call TRBD1 (6 bases). Germline V gene data show CDR1 as MNHEY and CDR2 as SMNVEV (reference sequence). The V end lost 6 bases, the J end lost 2 bases, and 16 bases lay between the germline ends. The CDR3 spans 16 residues. CDR3 bases: TGTGCCAGCAGAGCCCGCAGGGACACCAACACCGGGGAGCTGTTTTTT. Its protein product is CASRARRDTNTGELFF.

With regard to this clone: Other DNA sequences in the sample encode the same CDR3. The chain couples TRBV13 to TRBJ2-7; D may be TRBD2 (5 bases). There are 13 residues in the CDR3. Germline V gives CDR1 PRHDT, CDR2 FYEKMQ (reference sequence). V was trimmed by 6 bases and J by 4 bases, leaving 13 bases between them. CDR3 residues: CASSLGRGYEQYF. The CDR3 nucleotides read TGTGCCAGCAGTCTTGGACGAGGGTACGAGCAGTACTTC.

The rearrangement joins TRBV7-9 to TRBJ1-2; weak D call: TRBD1 (5 bases). V lost 1 base, J lost 6 bases, and 18 bases lay in between. The CDR3 is 16 amino acids. Germline V gene data show CDR1 as SEHNR and CDR2 as FQNEAQ (reference sequence). CDR3 residues: CASSLEPGRDTDGYTF. The CDR3 DNA reads as TGTGCCAGCAGCTTAGAACCCGGCAGGGATACAGATGGCTACACCTTC. The full variable domain, completed using reference TRBV7-9 and TRBJ1-2, is DTGVSQNPRHKITKRGQNVTFRCDPISEHNRLYWYRQTLGQGPEFLTYFQNEAQLEKSRLLSDRFSAERPKGSFSTLEIQRTEQGDSAMYLCASSLEPGRDTDGYTFGSGTRLTVV.

This sequence joins TRBV15 and TRBJ2-7, with no clear D. V lost 3 bases and J 2 bases, leaving 11 bases between the germline ends. Germline loops: CDR1 LNHNV, CDR2 YYDKDF (reference sequence). The CDR3 runs 14 residues. Here the CDR3 reads CATSSGQSPYEQYF. In DNA form, the CDR3 reads TGTGCCACCAGCAGTGGGCAGAGCCCCTACGAGCAGTACTTC.

The V call is TRBV14, the J call TRBJ2-3, with TRBD2 as a possible D gene (5 bases). Per the germline V gene, CDR1 is SGHDN and CDR2 is FVKESK. There are 17 residues in the CDR3. Trimming removed 0 bases from V and 5 bases from J, with 18 bases in between. The CDR3 sequence is CASSQDSASRFRDTQYF. CDR3 sequence (DNA): TGTGCCAGCAGCCAAGACTCGGCTAGCCGGTTTAGAGATACGCAGTATTTT.

The CDR3 sequence: CASSPAWTQPGELFF. In DNA, the CDR3 is TGTGCCAGCAGCCCAGCCTGGACACAGCCCGGGGAGCTGTTTTTT. The J gene is TRBJ2-2, the V gene TRBV27; TRBD1 might be the D (5 bases). CDR1 is MNHEY and CDR2 is SMNVEV in the germline V gene (reference sequence). Deletions cut 6 bases from V and 6 bases from J, with 17 bases between. This CDR3 has 15 residues.

The J gene is TRBJ1-2, the V gene TRBV6-5; TRBD1 aligns across 7 bases. CDR1 and CDR2 from the germline V gene are MNHEY and SVGAGI. The V segment lost 6 bases and the J segment 0 bases; nucleotides outside the gene matches: 7. The CDR3 covers 15 residues. CDR3 sequence (DNA): TGTGCCAGCAGGGACCTGGGACAGACTAACTATGGCTACACCTTC. Protein product: CASRDLGQTNYGYTF.

The CDR3 region is CASSPRGRGGRTDTQYF. Written as DNA, the CDR3 is TGCGCCAGCAGCCCCCGAGGGCGCGGGGGCCGCACAGATACGCAGTATTTT. The chain links TRBV4-1 to TRBJ2-3; perhaps TRBD2 as D (7 bases). V lost 4 bases to trimming and J lost 1 base, with 18 bases between them. Germline lookup yields CDR1 MGHRA and CDR2 YSYEKL. This CDR3 region has 17 residues.

The J gene is TRBJ2-7, the V gene TRBV6-5; 7 bases agree with TRBD2. The CDR3 runs 15 residues. V shed 8 bases, J shed 2 bases, and the junction held 12 bases outside the gene matches. Per the germline V gene, CDR1 is MNHEY and CDR2 is SVGAGI. CDR3 in DNA: TGTGCCAGCGGAGAGCGGGGTACGAGCCCCTACGAGCAGTACTTC. Translated: CASGERGTSPYEQYF.

The V and J genes are TRBV30 and TRBJ1-2, with a possible D match to TRBD1 (6 bases). Deletions cut 1 base from V and 2 bases from J, with 11 bases between. Germline CDR1 and CDR2: GTSNPN and SVGIG (reference sequence). This CDR3 region has 14 residues. In DNA, the CDR3 is TGTGCCTGGAGTGGCCGGGACACAAACTATGGCTACACCTTC. Protein product: CAWSGRDTNYGYTF.

The V gene is TRBV7-2, the J gene TRBJ2-3; TRBD2 matches 8 bases. With 5 bases clipped from V and 1 base from J, the junction kept 5 bases outside the gene matches. CDR3 size: 15 residues. CDR1 and CDR2 from the germline V gene are SGHTA and FQGNSA. In DNA, the CDR3 is TGTGCCAGCAGCAAAGCGGGAGCGGGCACAGATACGCAGTATTTT. This translates into CASSKAGAGTDTQYF.